The TCR beta chain under discussion was sequenced for a study of shared clonotypes between healthy human individuals (dated by TCRdb to the early 2020s). About the full investigation: The cohort included a few men and two women between 18 and 49 years of age. For each donor, three plates each were used for CD4 naive and CD4 memory, two plates were used for CD8 naive, and one plate was used for CD8 memory. The study deeply sequenced blood TCR repertoires of five healthy adults to estimate repertoire size and the extent of clonotype sharing between individuals. To increase sequencing depth and limit assay-specific biases, TCR repertoire library preparation and sequencing were carried out by different laboratories using diverse techniques. Per donor, leukapheresis produced somewhere between about 0.85 and 10 billion PBMCs.

TCR CDR3 regions were amplified from genomic DNA by multiplex PCR using the deep immunoSEQ assay. Genomic DNA extracted from each cell subset was distributed evenly over all wells of several immunoSEQ 96-well plates, and each plate served as one replicate. For sorted subsets, about 200 ng genomic DNA, equal to 25,000 to 35,000 T cell genomes, was loaded into each replicate PCR. Purified libraries were quantified with a Qubit 3.0 fluorometer, sized on a Bioanalyzer 2100, and re-quantified with the KAPA Library Quantification kit. Every immunoSEQ 96-well plate was sequenced on a dedicated single-read 150-cycle Illumina NextSeq 550 flow cell. From the authors' description of their analysis: Because the immunoSEQ output held only junctional sequences and lacked quality scores, the filtering could not match the filtering applied to full-length reads. Sequences were annotated with PyIR, a Python wrapper for IgBLAST v1.9, using IMGT germline references to assign V/J genes and CDR3. Reads were filtered out if the reads had weak V/J assignments (E-value above 1e-6), no CDR3, stop codons, out-of-frame junctions, or ambiguous translated residues. V3J clonotypes were defined as sequences sharing an identical inferred V gene, J gene, and CDR3 amino acid sequence. To compute the percentage overlap between repertoires, the number of shared unique clonotypes was divided by the size of the smaller repertoire. Repertoire richness was assessed with RTK rarefaction, the Chao1 estimator, and Recon v2.1 estimates of unobserved clonotypes. OLGA was used to compute generation probabilities for all TCRbeta clonotypes that the gDNA method yielded from a handful of donors. TCRdb obtained this table from immuneACCESS and retained in-frame rearrangements with V and J assigned. These tables miss some clones; where compared with another copy, unresolved V genes account for less than half of the shortfall, and the remainder is unexplained. V and J calls and clone size are as listed in that table; D and trimming were resolved from the DNA. The table for this sample lists 650,000 to 800,000 clones; over 55% of them were counted only once. Under 2% of the sample is held by the ten biggest clonotypes.

The donors were healthy, HIV-negative adults with no recently reported acute infections or vaccinations. Every donor was a Caucasian adult living in Nashville, Tennessee, USA. CD4+ T cells were enriched through magnetic negative selection, after which naive cells were positively selected on CD45RA and the remaining negative fraction served as the memory subset. Blood was obtained by leukapheresis, after which PBMCs were separated by Ficoll-Histopaque density gradient centrifugation and cryopreserved in liquid nitrogen vapor phase. Analytical flow cytometry was used to check the purity and quantity of each magnetically sorted T cell population. From each sorted fraction, genomic DNA was isolated and quantified by UV absorbance on a Nanodrop 2000c. About this clone: Its specific antigen is unknown. No much larger clonotype is one base removed from it; base qualities were not supplied.

CDR1 and CDR2 (SGHRS, YFSETQ) derive from the germline V gene. V is shortened by 0 bases, J by 6 bases, and the region joining them spans 12 bases. The CDR3 contains 15 residues, cysteine and phenylalanine counted. CDR3 DNA is the only sequence kept; it has 45 bases, read in frame from the first base. The paper's findings and limits, for the study overall: Sharing across a handful of donors was observed for about 5% of naive CD4, over 3% of naive CD8, 2% to 2.5% of memory CD4, and about 0.4% of memory CD8 clonotypes. Incomplete sequencing was indicated by rarefaction of sorted-subset datasets, despite the large sequencing depth. Based on pairwise subsampling, the degree of clonotype sharing among donors was expected to be affected by sequencing depth. Higher generation probabilities were observed for clonotypes shared by all four sorted-subset donors than for non-shared clonotypes. Estimated clonotype richness was generally larger for naive than for memory subsets. Only blood was sampled, and tissue TCR repertoires likely differ from those in blood. Because the study included only a small number of donors, the genetic and exposure-history diversity represented was limited.

The rearrangement combines TRBV5-1 with TRBJ1-4; the D segment could be TRBD1, given 5 matching bases. Material: memory CD4+ T cells sorted from blood. The cell subset or site label, read with the paper, signifies: CD45RA-negative fraction. The clonotype comes from a woman in her twenties or thirties in good health. The nucleotide sequence is given as TGCGCCAGCAGCTTGGAGGGCAGGGAGCATGAAAAACTGTTTTTT. Protein translation: CASSLEGREHEKLFF. The CDR3, completed at both ends by the reference TRBV5-1 and TRBJ1-4 genes, gives the full variable domain KAGVTQTPRYLIKTRGQQVTLSCSPISGHRSVSWYQQTPGQGLQFLFEYFSETQRNKGNFPGRFSGRQFSNSRSEMNVSTLELGDSALYLCASSLEGREHEKLFFGSGTQLSVL.